This T cell receptor (beta chain) was observed in a study of T cells in Graves' hyperthyroidism and ophthalmopathy. Template material for amplifying TCR beta CDR3 regions consisted of RNA transcripts. Using the HTBI primer set, a first-round RT-PCR was run on the TCR CDR3. TCRdb re-called the multiplex PCR reads with MiXCR, one entry per CDR3 protein. Of 340,000 or so distinct CDR3 sequences listed, approximately 15% were seen once; the top ten hold 33%. Germline V lookup: CDR1 SGHVS, CDR2 FNYEAQ. Trimming stripped 0 bases from V and 11 bases from J, with 16 bases between. The CDR3 contains 14 residues. In this sample, this clonotype turned up many times.

The chain links TRBV7-6 to TRBJ1-1; D unclear. Sequenced sample: blood. This receptor was obtained from a young man with Graves' hyperthyroidism. The CDR3 reads CASSLAGDLDTAFF. The CDR3 region has the DNA TGTGCCAGCAGCTTAGCCGGTGATCTAGATACGGCTTTCTTT.